The clone carrying this T cell receptor (beta chain) was found many times. V lost 3 bases, J lost 4 bases, and 12 bases lay in between. The germline V gene encodes CDR1 SGHRS and CDR2 YFSETQ. The CDR3 is 14 amino acids. Each CDR3 protein is one row after TCRdb ran MiXCR on the 5' RACE reads. The sample lists about 94,000 distinct CDR3 sequences; roughly a fifth were seen once. This entry is derived from a study of spatial heterogeneity in lung cancer. Indicated time point: blood at routine non-recurrence follow-up after resection. The V call is TRBV5-1, the J call TRBJ2-3; D is tentatively TRBD1 or TRBD2 (6 bases each). The source is a male donor with early-stage non-small cell lung cancer. The sequencing used PBMCs, collected at follow-up. The CDR3 reads CASSSGGLSDTQYF. The DNA of the CDR3 is TGCGCCAGCAGCTCCGGGGGCCTTTCAGATACGCAGTATTTT.